These 28 T cell receptor beta chains came from one sample sequenced in a study of T cell responses to AZD1222 COVID-19 vaccine. TCRdb's copy holds only in-frame clones and misses some; the assay was immunoSEQ multiplex PCR. This table has 100,000 to 150,000 clones, 90% appearing once. The input for sequencing was peripheral blood, taken on day 0 of AZD1222 vaccination. These receptors originate from an adult in good health.

The rearrangement links TRBV5-1 to TRBJ1-1; tentatively, D is TRBD1 (6 bases). Trimming left V 1 base short and J 5 bases short, with 18 bases between. The CDR3 is made up of 16 amino acids. The germline gives CDR1 SGHRS, CDR2 YFSETQ. CDR3 sequence: CASSLNRVVNKTEAFF. In DNA form, the CDR3 reads TGCGCCAGCAGCTTGAACAGGGTGGTAAATAAGACTGAAGCTTTCTTT.

The rearrangement joins TRBV3-1 (or the pseudogene TRBV3-2) to TRBJ1-1; no clear D. V was cut by 1 base and J by 2 bases, with 8 bases left in between. CDR1 and CDR2 from the germline V gene are LGHDT and YNNKEL (reference sequence). The CDR3 has 14 amino acids. The CDR3 DNA sequence: TGTGCCAGCAGCCAAGTATGGGGTAACACTGAAGCTTTCTTT. Its protein is CASSQVWGNTEAFF.

The chain employs TRBV4-3 and TRBJ1-2; 9 nucleotides align to TRBD1. CDR3 size: 16 residues. CDR1 is LGHNA, CDR2 YSLEER, per germline. V lost 3 bases, J lost 2 bases, and 7 bases stayed unmatched. CDR3 nucleotide sequence: TGCGCCAGCAGCCAGACACAGGGGGCCCTAAACTATGGCTACACCTTC. Translating it yields CASSQTQGALNYGYTF.

V and J are TRBV4-1 and TRBJ1-6, with D perhaps TRBD1 (5 bases). The CDR3 covers 13 residues. Germline lookup yields CDR1 MGHRA and CDR2 YSYEKL. V was trimmed by 0 bases and J by 12 bases, leaving 9 bases between them. The CDR3 protein is CASSQDRQLPLHF. CDR3 nucleotides: TGCGCCAGCAGCCAAGATAGACAGTTACCCCTCCACTTT.

The genes are TRBV7-2 and TRBJ2-7; TRBD2 matches 9 bases. The length of the CDR3 is 15 residues. Germline CDR1 is SGHTA and CDR2 is FQGNSA. The ends lost 7 bases at V and 2 bases at J; junction bases unmatched: 9. The CDR3 here is CASKSGGTQTYEQYF. In DNA, the CDR3 is TGTGCCAGCAAAAGCGGGGGGACACAAACCTACGAGCAGTACTTC.

This clone was detected only once. The chain employs TRBV3-1 (or the pseudogene TRBV3-2) and TRBJ1-3, with a possible D match to TRBD1 (6 bases). The germline CDR1 and CDR2 sequences are LGHDT and YNNKEL (reference sequence). The ends were cut back, 4 bases at V and 4 bases at J, with 11 bases in the middle. The CDR3 runs 14 residues. The CDR3 loop is CASSPSDSGNTIYF. CDR3 DNA sequence: TGTGCCAGCAGCCCTTCGGACAGCGGAAACACCATATATTTT.

V usage is TRBV5-1 and J usage is TRBJ1-1, with D unclear. Trimming removed 0 bases at V and 0 bases at J, with 6 bases between. The length of the CDR3 is 14 residues. Germline assignment: CDR1 SGHRS and CDR2 YFSETQ. For the CDR3, the DNA is TGCGCCAGCAGCTTGGGCGCTTTGAACACTGAAGCTTTCTTT. Translating it yields CASSLGALNTEAFF. Full variable domain (missing parts from reference TRBV5-1 and TRBJ1-1): KAGVTQTPRYLIKTRGQQVTLSCSPISGHRSVSWYQQTPGQGLQFLFEYFSETQRNKGNFPGRFSGRQFSNSRSEMNVSTLELGDSALYLCASSLGALNTEAFFGQGTRLTVV.

The rearrangement uses TRBV15 and TRBJ2-5; 7 nucleotides line up with TRBD1. Germline V gives CDR1 LNHNV, CDR2 YYDKDF (reference sequence). The CDR3 is 16 residues long. Germline trimming cut 0 bases from V and 5 bases from J; bases unmatched to any gene: 9. CDR3: CATSRDLAGGKETQYF. DNA of the CDR3: TGTGCCACCAGCAGAGATCTGGCAGGGGGAAAGGAGACCCAGTACTTC.

This chain uses TRBV9 with TRBJ1-1; the D is unclear. The germline CDR1 and CDR2 sequences are SGDLS and YYNGEE. V was trimmed by 0 bases and J by 4 bases, leaving 10 bases between them. CDR3 size: 14 residues. The CDR3 region is CASSVVLTATEAFF. CDR3 sequence (DNA): TGTGCCAGCAGCGTAGTGTTGACGGCCACTGAAGCTTTCTTT.

The V and J genes are TRBV29-1 and TRBJ2-1; the D call may be TRBD1 or TRBD2 (5 bases each). CDR1 is SQVTM, CDR2 ANQGSEA, per germline. V was shortened by 6 bases and J by 4 bases, with 16 bases between the two germline ends. CDR3 length equals 14 residues. CDR3 residues: CSVVPGRAYNEQFF. CDR3 DNA sequence: TGCAGCGTGGTTCCGGGACGGGCTTACAATGAGCAGTTCTTC.

The gene calls are TRBV15 and TRBJ1-2; 9 nucleotides match TRBD1. The CDR3 is 16 residues long. Losses at the gene ends were 0 bases for V and 8 bases for J; bases not matched to a gene: 10. The germline gives CDR1 LNHNV, CDR2 YYDKDF (reference sequence). CDR3 coding DNA: TGTGCCACCAGCAGAGATCGAAATGGACAGGGGCGAGGCTACACCTTC. Translating it yields CATSRDRNGQGRGYTF.

V is TRBV4-2 and J is TRBJ2-7, with 7 bases aligning to TRBD2. The CDR3 contains 12 residues. In germline, CDR1 is LGHNA, CDR2 YNFKEQ. Trimming took 10 bases from V and 0 from J; bases not matched to a gene: 3. The CDR3 DNA reads TGTGCCACGGGGGGAGGCTCCTACGAGCAGTACTTC. It codes for CATGGGSYEQYF.

J is TRBJ2-5 and V is TRBV5-1; tentatively, D is TRBD1 or TRBD2 (5 bases each). V was pared by 0 bases and J by 5 bases, with 8 bases between. CDR1 is SGHRS, CDR2 YFSETQ, per germline. CDR3 size: 13 residues. The CDR3 DNA reads as TGCGCCAGCAGCTTGGTCGGGACGGAGACCCAGTACTTC. Its translation is CASSLVGTETQYF.

The chain couples TRBV11-2 to TRBJ2-1; 10 bases map to TRBD2. The CDR3 is 16 residues long. V lost 5 bases and J lost 8; bases outside the gene matches: 12. From germline, CDR1 is SGHAT and CDR2 FQNNGV. The CDR3 bases are TGTGCCAGCAGCACCTTCCAGCGGGGGGGCTCTTATGAGCAGTTCTTC. It encodes CASSTFQRGGSYEQFF.

The V gene is TRBV7-3, the J gene TRBJ1-1, with TRBD1 as a possible D gene (6 bases). The CDR3 extends over 14 amino acids. Trimming removed 5 bases at V and 1 base at J, with 11 bases between. Germline CDR1 and CDR2: SGHTA and FQGTGA. CDR3 amino acids: CASSPGQSNTEAFF. CDR3 in DNA: TGTGCCAGCAGCCCAGGACAGTCGAACACTGAAGCTTTCTTT.

The V and J genes are TRBV7-9 and TRBJ2-7; D might be TRBD1 (5 bases). The germline V gene has CDR1 SEHNR and CDR2 FQNEAQ (reference sequence). With 4 bases removed from V and 2 bases from J, the gap between germline ends came to 18 bases. The CDR3 totals 16 residues. CDR3 sequence (DNA): TGTGCCAGCAGCTACGCCCGGACGGACACCCCCTACGAGCAGTACTTC. Encoded protein: CASSYARTDTPYEQYF.

The chain uses TRBV19 and TRBJ2-7; weak D call: TRBD1 (8 bases). The CDR3 spans 12 residues. Germline assignment: CDR1 LNHDA and CDR2 SQIVND (reference sequence). V was shortened by 5 bases and J by 12 bases, with 17 bases between the two germline ends. Written as DNA, the CDR3 is TGTGCCAGTAGTTCTCGGACAGGGAGGGTGTACTTC. As protein: CASSSRTGRVYF.

The rearrangement joins TRBV9 to TRBJ1-1, with 7 positions matching TRBD1. Germline loops: CDR1 SGDLS, CDR2 YYNGEE. The V and J ends lost 2 bases and 4 bases, in that order; junction bases with no gene match: 5. This CDR3 comprises 14 residues. DNA for the CDR3: TGTGCCAGCAGCGTCCACAGGGGATCCACTGAAGCTTTCTTT. Translation gives CASSVHRGSTEAFF.

Written as DNA, the CDR3 is TGTGCCAGCAGCGCCTTTTTGGACAGGGGCGAAGGCTACACCTTC. As protein: CASSAFLDRGEGYTF. The V call is TRBV5-6, the J call TRBJ1-2; 9 bases fit TRBD1. Germline CDR1 SGHDT, CDR2 YYEEEE. This CDR3 comprises 15 residues. V was clipped by 4 bases and J by 8 bases; unmatched bases: 12.

This rearrangement joins TRBV6-6 to TRBJ1-5; 7 bases match TRBD1. The CDR3 is made up of 16 amino acids. The trim removed 2 bases at V and 4 bases at J, leaving 8 bases unmatched. CDR1 MNHNY and CDR2 SVGAGI come from the germline V gene (reference sequence). CDR3 in amino acids: CASSYTHGTANQPQHF. Written as DNA, the CDR3 is TGTGCCAGCAGTTACACCCATGGGACAGCTAATCAGCCCCAGCATTTT.

This chain uses TRBV4-1 with TRBJ2-7, with D perhaps matching TRBD2 (5 bases). CDR1 and CDR2 (germline): MGHRA, YSYEKL. V was trimmed by 0 bases and J by 3 bases, leaving 24 bases between them. The CDR3 runs to 19 residues. CDR3 sequence: CASSQEWVGPGKRVYEQYF. The CDR3 DNA is TGCGCCAGCAGCCAAGAATGGGTGGGTCCTGGAAAGAGGGTCTACGAGCAGTACTTC.

The chain has TRBV5-6 and TRBJ2-7, with D perhaps matching TRBD2 (6 bases). Germline CDR1 reads SGHDT; CDR2 reads YYEEEE. The CDR3 loop spans 14 amino acids. With 4 bases removed from V and 5 bases from J, the gap between germline ends came to 16 bases. The CDR3 DNA follows: TGTGCCAGCAGCCCGGGCGGGGCAGCCCACGAGCAGTACTTC. Translated: CASSPGGAAHEQYF.

The count of this clone is one. The chain has TRBV5-1 and TRBJ2-1; 8 nucleotides line up with TRBD2. The V gene's germline CDR1 is SGHRS and CDR2 YFSETQ. This CDR3 is 16 amino acids long. J was trimmed by 6 bases and V by 0 bases; bases with no gene match: 8. The CDR3 DNA is TGCGCCAGCAGCTTGGGACGGGGGGGCCTCCGCAATGAGCAGTTCTTC. The encoded protein is CASSLGRGGLRNEQFF.

Only one count was recorded for this clone. The genes are TRBV7-8 and TRBJ2-7, with D possibly being TRBD1 (5 bases). Germline V gene sequence: CDR1 SGHVS, CDR2 FQNEAQ. CDR3 length: 14 amino acids. Between the trimmed V and J ends, which lost 3 bases and 1 base, there was a span of 10 bases. The CDR3 loop reads CASSLPGISYEQYF. The CDR3 nucleotides are TGTGCCAGCAGCTTGCCAGGGATATCCTACGAGCAGTACTTC.

This chain links TRBV27 with TRBJ1-1, with D maybe TRBD1 (6 bases). CDR1 MNHEY and CDR2 SMNVEV come from the germline V gene (reference sequence). The CDR3 loop spans 14 amino acids. V was pared by 2 bases and J by 11 bases, with 18 bases between. CDR3 residues: CASSLTGLVGSAFF. DNA for the CDR3: TGTGCCAGCAGTTTAACAGGGTTAGTCGGTTCGGCTTTCTTT.

This sequence joins TRBV4-3 and TRBJ2-7; TRBD1 agrees at 8 bases. There are 14 residues in the CDR3. Germline V gene data show CDR1 as LGHNA and CDR2 as YSLEER. V trimming: 5 bases; J trimming: 0 bases; junction bases outside the gene matches: 3. The CDR3 nucleotides are TGCGCCAGCAGCTTCGACAGGGGCTCCTACGAGCAGTACTTC. It specifies CASSFDRGSYEQYF.

The V gene is TRBV9, the J gene TRBJ1-2; a weak D match, TRBD1 (6 bases). Between the trimmed V and J ends, which lost 4 bases and 7 bases, there was a span of 20 bases. Germline CDR1 is SGDLS and CDR2 is YYNGEE. This CDR3 region has 15 residues. This chain's CDR3 is CASSPQYRAGGGYTF. CDR3 sequence (DNA): TGTGCCAGCAGCCCCCAGTACAGGGCGGGGGGTGGCTACACCTTC.

This clone has ten or more counts. The rearrangement joins TRBV5-8 to TRBJ1-5; D gene uncertain. CDR1 is SGHTS and CDR2 is YDEGEE in the germline V gene. The CDR3 consists of 15 residues. V lost 0 bases to trimming and J lost 0 bases, with 7 bases between them. In nucleotides, the CDR3 is TGTGCCAGCAGCTTGGATGGGGTTAGCAATCAGCCCCAGCATTTT. Translation gives CASSLDGVSNQPQHF.